The 9 T cell receptor beta chains below were found in one sample sequenced in a study of blood T cell repertoires in COVID-19. Clones were sequenced by immunoSEQ multiplex PCR, and TCRdb holds only the in-frame ones, with some missing. This repertoire shows 70,000 or so clones, about 80% found once; its top ten account for 35%. Sequenced input: peripheral blood. Receptors originate from a woman in her seventies with acute or convalescent COVID-19.

The chain couples TRBV29-1 to TRBJ2-5; TRBD1 might be the D (6 bases). CDR3 size: 14 residues. With 7 bases removed from V and 3 bases from J, the gap between germline ends came to 18 bases. Germline assignment: CDR1 SQVTM and CDR2 ANQGSEA. The CDR3 loop reads CSDKQGVYKETQYF. The CDR3 DNA reads as TGCAGCGACAAACAGGGTGTGTACAAAGAGACCCAGTACTTC.

This chain uses TRBV19 with TRBJ2-5; 11 positions match TRBD2. The CDR3 sequence is 16 residues long. J gave up 5 bases and V 5 bases, and 10 bases lay outside the gene matches. Germline V CDR1 and CDR2: LNHDA, SQIVND (reference sequence). This CDR3 is CASSGLAGAVRETQYF. Here the CDR3 DNA reads TGTGCCAGTAGTGGACTAGCGGGCGCTGTCCGTGAGACCCAGTACTTC. The variable domain in full, with the rest retrieved from reference TRBV19 and TRBJ2-5, is DGGITQSPKYLFRKEGQNVTLSCEQNLNHDAMYWYRQDPGQGLRLIYYSQIVNDFQKGDIAEGYSVSREKKESFPLTVTSAQKNPTAFYLCASSGLAGAVRETQYFGPGTRLLVL.

The V gene is TRBV4-1, the J gene TRBJ1-1; D not certain. Per the germline V gene, CDR1 is MGHRA and CDR2 is YSYEKL. This CDR3 spans 15 amino acids. V was pared by 5 bases and J by 0 bases, with 13 bases between. The CDR3 nucleotides read TGCGCCAGCAGCACCCGGGAAGGGCTGAACACTGAAGCTTTCTTT. The encoded protein is CASSTREGLNTEAFF.

This chain uses TRBV11-2 with TRBJ1-5; the D is unclear. This CDR3 is 13 amino acids long. Per the germline V gene, CDR1 is SGHAT and CDR2 is FQNNGV. V dropped 6 bases and J dropped 4 bases, with 10 bases sitting between them. The CDR3 DNA reads TGTGCCAGCAGTTCTGGCCTTAATCAGCCCCAGCATTTT. Amino acid sequence: CASSSGLNQPQHF.

The V and J genes are TRBV25-1 and TRBJ2-3; TRBD1 might be the D (6 bases). CDR3 length: 16 residues. The germline gives CDR1 MGHDK, CDR2 SYGVNS. The V end lost 1 base, the J end lost 2 bases, and 13 bases lay between the germline ends. The CDR3 DNA sequence: TGTGCCAGCAGTGAATTTGAGACAGGAAACACAGATACGCAGTATTTT. Its protein product is CASSEFETGNTDTQYF.

V gene TRBV10-3 combines with J gene TRBJ1-4; 10 bases are shared with TRBD1. V lost 8 bases to trimming and J lost 8 bases; unmatched junction nucleotides: 8. Germline V gene sequence: CDR1 ENHRY, CDR2 SYGVKD. The CDR3 totals 14 residues. CDR3 nucleotide sequence: TGTGCCATCGCCGCAGGGACAGGGGAGGAAAAACTGTTTTTT. It yields the protein CAIAAGTGEEKLFF.

CDR3 protein: CASGAGALNTEAFF. CDR3 nucleotides: TGTGCCAGCGGTGCTGGGGCTCTGAACACTGAAGCTTTCTTT. The chain couples TRBV28 to TRBJ1-1; D might be TRBD1 (5 bases). Germline V gene sequence: CDR1 MDHEN, CDR2 SYDVKM. The CDR3 has 14 residues. Trimming shortened V by 8 bases and J by 0 bases, and 13 bases separated the two germline ends.

This sequence joins TRBV7-3 and TRBJ1-1; 7 bases are shared with TRBD1. V was pared by 3 bases and J by 8 bases, with 15 bases of the junction left unmatched. The length of the CDR3 is 16 residues. In germline, CDR1 is SGHTA, CDR2 FQGTGA. CDR3 region: CASSFATGTAPLEAFF. The CDR3 nucleotides read TGTGCCAGCAGCTTCGCGACCGGGACAGCCCCACTCGAAGCTTTCTTT.

The V call is TRBV20-1, the J call TRBJ1-1; possibly TRBD1 for D (5 bases). Germline loops: CDR1 DFQATT, CDR2 SNEGSKA (reference sequence). V was trimmed by 4 bases and J by 12 bases, leaving 12 bases between them. There are 10 residues in the CDR3. CDR3 in amino acids: CSATGGETFF. As DNA, the CDR3 is TGCAGTGCTACGGGGGGAGAGACTTTCTTT.